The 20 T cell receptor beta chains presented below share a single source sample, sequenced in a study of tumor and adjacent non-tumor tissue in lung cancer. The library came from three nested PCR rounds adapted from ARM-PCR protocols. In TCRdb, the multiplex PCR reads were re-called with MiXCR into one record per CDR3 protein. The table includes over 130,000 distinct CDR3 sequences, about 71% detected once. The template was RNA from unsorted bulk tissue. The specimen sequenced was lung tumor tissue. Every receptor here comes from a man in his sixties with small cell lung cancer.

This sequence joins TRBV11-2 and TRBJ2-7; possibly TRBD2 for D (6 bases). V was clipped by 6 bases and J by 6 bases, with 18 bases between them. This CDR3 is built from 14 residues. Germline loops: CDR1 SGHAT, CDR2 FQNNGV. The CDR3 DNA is TGTGCCAGCAGTTCAAATCCCGGGAGCAGCGAGCAGTACGTC. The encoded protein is CASSSNPGSSEQYV.

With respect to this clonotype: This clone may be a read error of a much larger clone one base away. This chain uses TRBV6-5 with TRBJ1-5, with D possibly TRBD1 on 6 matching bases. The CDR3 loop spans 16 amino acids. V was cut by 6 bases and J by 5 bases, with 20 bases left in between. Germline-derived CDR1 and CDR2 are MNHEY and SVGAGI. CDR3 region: CASRIGGSGGYQPQHF. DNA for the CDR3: TGTGCCAGCAGAATAGGGGGGAGCGGAGGCTATCAGCCCCAGCATTTT.

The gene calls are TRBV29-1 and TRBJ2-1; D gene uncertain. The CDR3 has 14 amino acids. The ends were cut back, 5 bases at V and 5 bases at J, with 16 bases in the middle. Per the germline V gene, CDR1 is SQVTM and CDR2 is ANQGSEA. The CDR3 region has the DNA TGCAGCGTTTCCCCTAGGGAATCTCACAATGAGCAGTTCTTC. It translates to CSVSPRESHNEQFF.

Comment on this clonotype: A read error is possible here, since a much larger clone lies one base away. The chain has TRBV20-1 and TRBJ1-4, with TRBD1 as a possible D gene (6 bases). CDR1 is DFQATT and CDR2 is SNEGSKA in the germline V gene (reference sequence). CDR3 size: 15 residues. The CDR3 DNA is TGCAGTGCTAACAAATTCGGGACATCCAATGAAAAACTGCTTTTT. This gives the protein CSANKFGTSNEKLLF.

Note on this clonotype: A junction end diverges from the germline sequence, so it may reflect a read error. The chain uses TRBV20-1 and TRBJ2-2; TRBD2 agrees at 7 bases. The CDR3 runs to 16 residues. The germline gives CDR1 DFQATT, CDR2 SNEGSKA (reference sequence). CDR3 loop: CSAPNSGSSNIGELFF. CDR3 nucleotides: TGCAGTGCTCCTAATAGCGGGTCCTCGAACATCGGGGAGCTGTTTTTT.

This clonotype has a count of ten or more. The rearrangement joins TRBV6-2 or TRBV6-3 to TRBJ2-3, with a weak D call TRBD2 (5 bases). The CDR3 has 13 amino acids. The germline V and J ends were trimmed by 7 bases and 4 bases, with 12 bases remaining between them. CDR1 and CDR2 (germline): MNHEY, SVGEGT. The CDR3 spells CASTNFGADTQYF. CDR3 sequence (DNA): TGTGCCAGCACTAACTTCGGGGCAGATACGCAGTATTTT.

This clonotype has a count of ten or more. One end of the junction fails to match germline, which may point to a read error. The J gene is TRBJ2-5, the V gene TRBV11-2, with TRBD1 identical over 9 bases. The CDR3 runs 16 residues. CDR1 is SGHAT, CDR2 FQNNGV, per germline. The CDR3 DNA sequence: TGTGCCAGCAGCCTAGAGGGACAGGGTGGTTTCGAGACCCAGTACTTC. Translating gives CASSLEGQGGFETQYF.

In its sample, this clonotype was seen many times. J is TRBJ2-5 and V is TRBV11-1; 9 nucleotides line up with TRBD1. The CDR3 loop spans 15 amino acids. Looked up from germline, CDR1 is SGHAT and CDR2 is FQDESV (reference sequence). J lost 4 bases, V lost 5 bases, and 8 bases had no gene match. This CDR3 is CASSRHGQGPETQYF. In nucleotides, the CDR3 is TGTGCCAGCAGCCGACACGGACAGGGGCCAGAGACCCAGTACTTC.

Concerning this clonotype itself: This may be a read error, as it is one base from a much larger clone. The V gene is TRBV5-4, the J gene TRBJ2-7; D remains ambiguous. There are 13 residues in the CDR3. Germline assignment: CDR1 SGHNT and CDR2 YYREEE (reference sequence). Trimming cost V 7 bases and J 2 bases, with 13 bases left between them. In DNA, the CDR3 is TGTGCCAGCCGCAACGGCGGTACCTACGAGCAGTACTTC. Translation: CASRNGGTYEQYF.

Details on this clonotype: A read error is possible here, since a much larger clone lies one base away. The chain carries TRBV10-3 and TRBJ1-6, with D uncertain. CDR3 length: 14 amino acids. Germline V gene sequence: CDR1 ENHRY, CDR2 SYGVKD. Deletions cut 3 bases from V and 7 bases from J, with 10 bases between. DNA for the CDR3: TGTGCCATCAGTGAAAAACAGCCGAATTCACCCCTCCACTTT. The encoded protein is CAISEKQPNSPLHF.

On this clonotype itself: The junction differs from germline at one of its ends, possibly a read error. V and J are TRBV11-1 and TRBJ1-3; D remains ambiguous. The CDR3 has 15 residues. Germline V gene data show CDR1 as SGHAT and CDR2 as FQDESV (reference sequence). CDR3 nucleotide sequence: TGTACCAGCAGCCCAACGTTTGGAGTTGTTTCCACCATATATTTT. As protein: CTSSPTFGVVSTIYF.

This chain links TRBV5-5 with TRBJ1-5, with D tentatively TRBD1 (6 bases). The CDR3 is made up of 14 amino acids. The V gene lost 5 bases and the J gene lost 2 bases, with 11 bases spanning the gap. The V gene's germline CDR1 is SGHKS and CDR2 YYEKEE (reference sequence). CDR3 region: CASRPGVGNQPQHF. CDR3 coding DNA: TGTGCCAGCAGGCCAGGGGTAGGCAATCAGCCCCAGCATTTT.

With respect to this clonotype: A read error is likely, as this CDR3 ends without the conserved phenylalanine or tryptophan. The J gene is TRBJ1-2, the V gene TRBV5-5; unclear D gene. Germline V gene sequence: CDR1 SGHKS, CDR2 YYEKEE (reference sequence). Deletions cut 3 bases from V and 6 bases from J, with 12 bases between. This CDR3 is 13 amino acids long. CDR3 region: CASSSIRGDGYTL. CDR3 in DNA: TGTGCCAGCAGCTCAATTCGGGGTGATGGCTACACCTTA.

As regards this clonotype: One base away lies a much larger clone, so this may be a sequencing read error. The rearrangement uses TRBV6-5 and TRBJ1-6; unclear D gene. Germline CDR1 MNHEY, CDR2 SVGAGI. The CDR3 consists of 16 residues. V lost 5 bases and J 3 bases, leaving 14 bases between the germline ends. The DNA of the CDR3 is TGTGCCAGCAGTCAAATAATCTCGGGCTATAATTCACCCCTCCACTTT. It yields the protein CASSQIISGYNSPLHF.

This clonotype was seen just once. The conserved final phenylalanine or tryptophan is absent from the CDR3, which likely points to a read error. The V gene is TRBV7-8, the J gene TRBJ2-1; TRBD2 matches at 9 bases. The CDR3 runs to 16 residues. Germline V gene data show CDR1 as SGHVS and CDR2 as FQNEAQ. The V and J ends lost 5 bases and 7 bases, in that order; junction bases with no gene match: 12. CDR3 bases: TGTGCCAGCAGCATTGTAGCGGGAGCATCCCTAAATGAGCAGTTCTTA. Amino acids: CASSIVAGASLNEQFL.

This CDR3 is CASSLNRANTGELFF. The CDR3 coding sequence is TGTGCCAGCAGCTTAAACAGAGCGAACACCGGGGAGCTGTTTTTT. V gene TRBV7-8 combines with J gene TRBJ2-2; D is unclear. Germline V gene sequence: CDR1 SGHVS, CDR2 FQNEAQ. V was pared by 2 bases and J by 0 bases, with 7 bases between. This CDR3 is built from 15 residues.

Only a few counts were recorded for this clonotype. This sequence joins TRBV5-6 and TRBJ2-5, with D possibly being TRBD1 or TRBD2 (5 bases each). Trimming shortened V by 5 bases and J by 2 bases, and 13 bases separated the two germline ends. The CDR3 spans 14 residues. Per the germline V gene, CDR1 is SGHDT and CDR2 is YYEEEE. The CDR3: CASRRDRYQETQYF. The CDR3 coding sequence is TGTGCCAGCAGGAGGGACCGCTATCAAGAGACCCAGTACTTC.

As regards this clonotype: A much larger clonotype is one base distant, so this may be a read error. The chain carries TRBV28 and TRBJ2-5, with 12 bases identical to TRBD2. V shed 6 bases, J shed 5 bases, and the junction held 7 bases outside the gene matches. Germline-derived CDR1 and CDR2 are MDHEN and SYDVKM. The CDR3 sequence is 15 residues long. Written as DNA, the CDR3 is TGTGCCAGCAGCTCCCTGACTAGCGGGGGCGAGACCCAGTACTTC. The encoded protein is CASSSLTSGGETQYF.

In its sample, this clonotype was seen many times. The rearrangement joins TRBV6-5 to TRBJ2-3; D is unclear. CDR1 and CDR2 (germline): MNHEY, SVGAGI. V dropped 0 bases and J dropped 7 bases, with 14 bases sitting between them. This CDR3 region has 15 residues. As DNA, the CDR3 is TGTGCCAGCAGTTACTCAGGCAGTTACATGAATACGCAGTATTTT. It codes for CASSYSGSYMNTQYF.

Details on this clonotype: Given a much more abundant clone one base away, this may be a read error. CDR3 in DNA: TGCAGCGCCTCCTCCACGGGGGTGGGAGAGCAGTACTTC. It codes for CSASSTGVGEQYF. The rearrangement joins TRBV29-1 to TRBJ2-7, with D possibly TRBD2 on 6 matching bases. The CDR3 has 13 residues. The germline CDR1 and CDR2 sequences are SQVTM and ANQGSEA. Trimming cost V 7 bases and J 7 bases, with 20 bases left between them.